The 16 T cell receptor beta chains below were found in one sample sequenced in a study of blood T cell repertoires in COVID-19. The data were produced by immunoSEQ multiplex PCR, yet TCRdb's version contains in-frame clones alone and is incomplete. The sample includes about 87,000 clones, approximately 86% seen only once; the top ten take approximately 3%. What was sequenced was peripheral blood. These receptors were obtained from a woman older than 75 with COVID-19, enrolled during active disease.

This chain uses TRBV6-5 with TRBJ1-6; D is uncertain. Germline V gene lookup returns CDR1 MNHEY and CDR2 SVGAGI. The CDR3 consists of 15 residues. The germline V and J ends were trimmed by 2 bases and 9 bases, with 14 bases remaining between them. The CDR3 DNA is TGTGCCAGCAGTTACGAGGAGGTCCTAAGTTCACCCCTCCACTTT. Translated: CASSYEEVLSSPLHF.

The gene calls are TRBV19 and TRBJ2-7; the D gene is possibly TRBD1 (6 bases). The ends were cut back, 6 bases at V and 3 bases at J, with 15 bases in the middle. Germline values: CDR1 LNHDA, CDR2 SQIVND (reference sequence). The CDR3 runs 14 residues. CDR3 residues: CASRKTGSGYEQYF. The CDR3 nucleotides read TGTGCCAGTAGAAAAACAGGGTCGGGCTACGAGCAGTACTTC.

This chain connects TRBV28 to TRBJ1-6; no clear D. CDR3 length: 15 residues. The germline CDR1 and CDR2 sequences are MDHEN and SYDVKM. With 3 bases removed from V and 7 bases from J, the gap between germline ends came to 13 bases. The CDR3 coding sequence is TGTGCCAGCAGTTTTCACTCACAGCCAAATTCACCCCTCCACTTT. Translating it yields CASSFHSQPNSPLHF.

The table lists this clone with a few counts. This chain uses TRBV18 with TRBJ1-1; 7 bases line up with TRBD1. After removal of 4 bases from V and 1 base from J, the junction contained 6 bases not matched to a gene. The CDR3 consists of 15 residues. In germline, CDR1 is KGHSH, CDR2 LQKENI. In DNA form, the CDR3 reads TGTGCCAGCTCACAAACGACAGGGTGGAACACTGAAGCTTTCTTT. Translating it yields CASSQTTGWNTEAFF.

The J gene is TRBJ2-5, the V gene TRBV24-1; D is perhaps TRBD1 (5 bases). V lost 7 bases and J 1 base, leaving 15 bases between the germline ends. CDR1 is KGHDR and CDR2 is SFDVKD in the germline V gene. This CDR3 has 15 amino acids. CDR3 bases: TGTGCCACCAGCAGGGTTACGGATGGCCAAGAGACCCAGTACTTC. Its translation is CATSRVTDGQETQYF.

The chain links TRBV28 to TRBJ2-7; 10 bases match TRBD2. Germline trimming cut 6 bases from V and 6 bases from J; bases unmatched to any gene: 5. This CDR3 comprises 13 residues. The germline gives CDR1 MDHEN, CDR2 SYDVKM. As DNA, the CDR3 is TGTGCCAGCAGCCCAATAGCGGGAGGCGAGCAGTACTTC. Protein: CASSPIAGGEQYF.

This chain uses TRBV12-3 or TRBV12-4 with TRBJ2-1, with D unresolved. Trimming stripped 3 bases from V and 7 bases from J, with 10 bases between. The CDR3 length is 13 residues. DNA for the CDR3: TGTGCCAGCAGTTTTTTTGGCCCAAATGAGCAGTTCTTC. Its translation: CASSFFGPNEQFF.

J is TRBJ2-1 and V is TRBV19, with 11 bases matching TRBD2. V trimming: 6 bases; J trimming: 0 bases; junction bases outside the gene matches: 10. In germline, CDR1 is LNHDA, CDR2 SQIVND (reference sequence). CDR3 length: 18 residues. CDR3 bases: TGTGCCAGTAGCCCAGGGGAACTAGCGGGGGACTCCTACAATGAGCAGTTCTTC. It is translated as CASSPGELAGDSYNEQFF.

This chain connects TRBV18 to TRBJ1-2; TRBD1 is a possible D gene (6 bases). Germline V gives CDR1 KGHSH, CDR2 LQKENI. The CDR3 length is 15 residues. The V gene lost 6 bases and the J gene lost 7 bases, with 21 bases spanning the gap. The CDR3 sequence: CASSPFGGALGGYTF. DNA for the CDR3: TGTGCCAGCTCCCCGTTCGGGGGGGCGCTAGGTGGCTACACCTTC.

The chain is built from TRBV19 and TRBJ2-2, with 9 bases lining up with TRBD1. Germline CDR1 and CDR2: LNHDA and SQIVND (reference sequence). J gave up 0 bases and V 3 bases, and 5 bases lay outside the gene matches. This CDR3 has 17 residues. DNA for the CDR3: TGTGCCAGTAGTATGGGGACAGGGCCCCCGAACACCGGGGAGCTGTTTTTT. Residues: CASSMGTGPPNTGELFF.

To note about this clone: Compared with germline, one end of the junction differs, possibly owing to a read error. The V gene is TRBV19, the J gene TRBJ2-3, with 8 bases aligning to TRBD2. The CDR3 is 16 residues long. Germline lookup yields CDR1 LNHDA and CDR2 SQIVND (reference sequence). In DNA, the CDR3 is TGTGCCAGTAGTATAACTAGCGGCAGCGCCAGATACGCTTCCACATTT. This sequence encodes CASSITSGSARYASTF.

This clone was detected a few times. The chain links TRBV3-1 (or the pseudogene TRBV3-2) to TRBJ2-3; D might be TRBD2 (5 bases). The V gene lost 4 bases and the J gene lost 6 bases, with 14 bases spanning the gap. This CDR3 comprises 14 residues. CDR1 is LGHDT, CDR2 YNNKEL, per germline (reference sequence). The CDR3: CASSRSAVLDTQYF. CDR3 nucleotide sequence: TGTGCCAGCAGCCGTTCAGCGGTTTTGGATACGCAGTATTTT.

The rearrangement links TRBV29-1 to TRBJ2-3, with TRBD2 as a possible D gene (5 bases). Germline V gene data show CDR1 as SQVTM and CDR2 as ANQGSEA. CDR3 size: 14 residues. V lost 6 bases, J lost 1 base, and 14 bases lay in between. In nucleotides, the CDR3 is TGCAGCGTCGAGGGTCGGATCGGCACAGATACGCAGTATTTT. Its protein is CSVEGRIGTDTQYF.

This chain uses TRBV30 with TRBJ1-2, with 8 bases identical to TRBD1. Germline assignment: CDR1 GTSNPN and CDR2 SVGIG (reference sequence). This CDR3 is built from 13 residues. The V segment lost 7 bases and the J segment 4 bases; nucleotides outside the gene matches: 8. The CDR3 sequence: CASERQGRYGYTF. The DNA of the CDR3 is TGTGCCTCGGAAAGACAGGGGCGCTATGGCTACACCTTC. The full variable domain, rest sourced from reference TRBV30 and TRBJ1-2, is SQTIHQWPATLVQPVGSPLSLECTVEGTSNPNLYWYRQAAGRGLQLLFYSVGIGQISSEVPQNLSASRPQDRQFILSSKKLLLSDSGFYLCASERQGRYGYTFGSGTRLTVV.

This rearrangement joins TRBV2 to TRBJ2-1; 8 bases agree with TRBD1. The CDR3 contains 20 residues. The V gene end was trimmed by 2 bases and the J gene end by 0 bases; junction bases not matched to a gene: 15. Germline values: CDR1 SNHLY, CDR2 FYNNEI. The CDR3, as DNA: TGTGCCAGCAGTGAAATCGGTCGCGGACAGGGAAAGAGCTCCTACAATGAGCAGTTCTTC. It specifies CASSEIGRGQGKSSYNEQFF.

The chain combines TRBV18 with TRBJ1-2; D is ambiguous. CDR1 and CDR2 from the germline V gene are KGHSH and LQKENI. The CDR3 is made up of 16 amino acids. V lost 6 bases and J 4 bases, leaving 21 bases between the germline ends. The CDR3 region has the DNA TGTGCCAGCTCCCGCGAGGGTAGTGACCCCCTCTATGGCTACACCTTC. This encodes CASSREGSDPLYGYTF.